This T cell receptor (beta chain) was captured in a study of blood T cell repertoires in COVID-19. Study-level information: Nucleic acid was either cDNA or gDNA, and it came from T cells, B-cell-depleted T cells, or PBMCs.

Individuals drawn from 20 to 30 US areas were roughly 18 to 100 years old. Cohorts were assigned according to the clinical history that participants reported. Original handling: Reference gene primer amplification in the assay estimated nucleated cell counts. Clones were sequenced by immunoSEQ multiplex PCR, and TCRdb holds only the in-frame ones, with some missing. The D gene and trimming were derived from the DNA, and the V and J assignments and clone size from that table. The sample shows over 250,000 clones, less than 90% of them seen only once. The CDR3 runs to 15 residues. With 0 bases removed from V and 5 bases from J, the gap between germline ends came to 10 bases. Germline lookup yields CDR1 LGHNA and CDR2 YSLEER.

The chain combines TRBV4-3 with TRBJ2-2; D unclear. The sequenced material came from PBMCs or T cells enriched from blood (not recorded which). This clonotype was obtained from a woman in her fifties or sixties who had recovered from COVID-19. The CDR3 spells CASSQEPGGTGELFF. The CDR3 DNA reads as TGCGCCAGCAGCCAAGAGCCGGGTGGGACCGGGGAGCTGTTTTTT.